The rows below give T cell receptor beta chains drawn from one sample of a study of blood T cells in healthy people across ages. TCRdb ran MiXCR on the 5' RACE reads and lists one entry per CDR3 protein. Of 700,000 or so distinct CDR3 sequences in the sample, about a fifth were seen once. Sequenced sample: blood. These receptors were obtained from a man between 65 and 85 years old in good health. Each CDR3 is given with its conserved first and last residue. A D gene is named only where the DNA matches it firmly. A row's size may be missing; if present it is once, few, many or a size class.

V gene	J gene	D gene	clone size	CDR3 protein	CDR3 DNA
TRBV7-9	TRBJ2-3	.	.	CASSPRVGDALYRSDTQYF	TGTGCCAGCAGCCCACGGGTGGGGGACGCACTGTACCGGTCAGATACGCAGTATTTT
TRBV7-2	TRBJ1-1	TRBD1	many	CASSPRQGGQAFF	TGTGCCAGCAGCCCACGACAGGGAGGGCAAGCTTTCTTT
TRBV20-1	TRBJ1-2	.	.	CSARDAILPPNNYGYTF	TGCAGTGCTAGAGATGCCATCCTTCCCCCTAATAACTATGGCTACACCTTC
TRBV29-1	TRBJ2-1	TRBD2	few	CSVQPGLAGSGEQFF	TGCAGCGTGCAGCCGGGACTAGCGGGGTCCGGGGAGCAGTTCTTC
TRBV27	TRBJ2-2	TRBD1	.	CASGYRGDTGELFF	TGTGCCAGCGGTTACAGGGGGGACACCGGGGAGCTGTTTTTT
TRBV5-1	TRBJ2-4	TRBD1	.	CASSKQGALAKNIQYF	TGCGCCAGCAGCAAACAGGGGGCCCTAGCCAAAAACATTCAGTACTTC
TRBV18	TRBJ2-2	.	.	CASSPPLGSGTGELFF	TGTGCCAGCTCACCACCTCTCGGGTCCGGGACCGGGGAGCTGTTTTTT
TRBV7-2	TRBJ1-2	.	.	CASSPRQYGYTF	TGTGCCAGCAGCCCTAGACAGTATGGCTACACCTTC
TRBV4-3	TRBJ2-2	TRBD1	few	CASSQGQGPTNTGELFF	TGCGCCAGCAGCCAAGGACAGGGGCCTACGAACACCGGGGAGCTGTTTTTT
TRBV12-5	TRBJ1-2	TRBD1	few	CASGPHRGLSYGYTF	TGTGCTAGTGGACCCCACAGGGGGCTGAGCTATGGCTACACCTTC
TRBV12-3/TRBV12-4	TRBJ2-3	.	many	CASRRTVSTDTQYF	TGTGCCAGCAGGCGGACAGTTAGCACAGATACGCAGTATTTT
TRBV29-1	TRBJ1-2	TRBD1	few	CSVVEQGGRGFDGYTF	TGCAGCGTTGTGGAACAGGGGGGAAGAGGGTTTGATGGCTACACCTTC
TRBV9	TRBJ1-2	.	.	CASSSGRQISVYGYTF	TGTGCCAGCAGCTCCGGTCGACAGATTTCGGTTTACGGCTACACCTTC
TRBV6-1	TRBJ2-1	TRBD1	.	CASRQGPYNEQFF	TGTGCCAGCAGACAGGGGCCCTACAATGAGCAGTTCTTC
TRBV5-8	TRBJ1-2	.	few	CASSPLDARQVSYGYTF	TGTGCCAGCAGCCCGTTAGACGCGCGACAGGTTTCCTATGGCTACACCTTC
TRBV14	TRBJ1-5	.	few	CASSQENTGVANQPQHF	TGTGCCAGCAGCCAAGAGAATACAGGAGTTGCCAATCAGCCCCAGCATTTT
TRBV15	TRBJ1-4	TRBD1	.	CAASRDDQGASEKLFF	TGTGCCGCCAGCAGAGATGATCAGGGGGCGAGTGAAAAACTGTTTTTT
TRBV20-1	TRBJ2-4	.	.	CSARKGLDIQYF	TGCAGTGCTAGAAAGGGGCTCGACATTCAGTACTTC
TRBV6-5	TRBJ2-7	.	.	CASSYSSTSTYEQYF	TGTGCCAGCAGTTACTCGAGTACTAGCACCTACGAGCAGTACTTC
TRBV3-1	TRBJ1-1	.	few	CASSQVRAKWVFF	TGTGCCAGCAGCCAAGTAAGGGCCAAGTGGGTTTTCTTT
TRBV20-1	TRBJ2-1	TRBD2	few	CSAGHASGYNEQFF	TGCAGTGCCGGACACGCTAGCGGTTACAATGAGCAGTTCTTC
TRBV29-1	TRBJ2-7	.	.	CSVERFRTGSYEQYF	TGCAGCGTTGAAAGGTTCCGGACGGGCTCCTACGAGCAGTACTTC
TRBV6-6	TRBJ1-4	.	.	CASSYSRGAPLFF	TGTGCCAGCAGTTACTCGAGGGGGGCCCCACTGTTTTTT
TRBV20-1	TRBJ1-5	TRBD1	few	CSARDSQGVTQPQHF	TGCAGTGCTAGAGATAGCCAGGGGGTTACTCAGCCCCAGCATTTT
TRBV18	TRBJ2-3	TRBD2	.	CASSPPGGPTDTQYF	TGTGCCAGCTCACCCCCGGGGGGACCCACAGATACGCAGTATTTT
TRBV5-6	TRBJ1-4	.	.	CASSFRALNEKLFF	TGTGCCAGCAGCTTCCGGGCCCTTAATGAAAAACTGTTTTTT
TRBV20-1	TRBJ2-1	.	.	CSASRGRDNEQFF	TGCAGTGCATCCCGAGGGCGGGACAATGAGCAGTTCTTC
TRBV5-1	TRBJ1-4	.	few	CASSPGPNEKLFF	TGCGCCAGCAGCCCGGGTCCTAATGAAAAACTGTTTTTT
TRBV4-2	TRBJ2-3	TRBD2	.	CASSPASGSRRPDTQYF	TGTGCCAGCAGCCCGGCTAGCGGGAGTCGGAGACCAGATACGCAGTATTTT
TRBV3-1	TRBJ1-2	.	few	CASSQVHGLYGYTF	TGTGCCAGCAGCCAAGTGCATGGGCTCTATGGCTACACCTTC
TRBV18	TRBJ2-7	.	.	CASSRMDEQYF	TGTGCCAGCTCACGCATGGACGAGCAGTACTTC
TRBV7-9	TRBJ1-1	.	many	CASSLVYGPSGTEAFF	TGTGCCAGCAGCTTAGTTTATGGGCCTTCTGGTACTGAAGCTTTCTTT
TRBV28	TRBJ2-3	.	.	CASSSRTTPFDTQYF	TGTGCCAGCAGTTCCAGGACTACTCCCTTCGATACGCAGTATTTT
TRBV4-1	TRBJ2-1	.	few	CASSHGWDEQFF	TGCGCCAGCAGCCACGGATGGGATGAGCAGTTCTTC
TRBV5-1	TRBJ1-1	.	.	CASSPKRQGHQNTEAFF	TGCGCCAGCAGTCCAAAGCGCCAGGGACACCAGAACACTGAAGCTTTCTTT
TRBV20-1	TRBJ1-5	.	.	CSARNRDYSNQPQHF	TGCAGTGCTAGGAATAGGGACTATAGCAATCAGCCCCAGCATTTT
TRBV7-8	TRBJ1-1	TRBD1	.	CASRDNRGGEAFF	TGTGCCAGCAGAGACAACAGGGGAGGGGAAGCTTTCTTT
TRBV2	TRBJ2-6	.	.	CASSEFVPGANVLTF	TGTGCCAGCAGTGAATTTGTTCCCGGGGCCAACGTCCTGACTTTC
TRBV7-6	TRBJ1-4	.	.	CASSFRGTNEKLFF	TGTGCCAGCAGCTTTAGAGGAACTAATGAAAAACTGTTTTTT
TRBV7-9	TRBJ2-3	.	few	CASSHKPDAYTDTQYF	TGTGCCAGCAGCCACAAGCCGGACGCTTACACAGATACGCAGTATTTT
TRBV5-6	TRBJ1-2	.	few	CASSSLPKGEGGYTF	TGTGCCAGCAGCAGCCTCCCGAAGGGCGAGGGCGGCTACACCTTC
TRBV5-1	TRBJ2-3	.	.	CASQSEIRTDTQYF	TGCGCCAGCCAATCTGAAATCCGCACAGATACGCAGTATTTT
TRBV20-1	TRBJ1-2	.	few	CSARDESRDRSYTF	TGCAGTGCTAGAGATGAGTCGAGGGATCGGAGCTACACCTTC
TRBV6-6	TRBJ2-7	.	.	CASSYSQDFYEQYF	TGTGCCAGCAGTTATTCCCAGGACTTCTACGAGCAGTACTTC
TRBV29-1	TRBJ2-3	TRBD1	.	CSFRWTGLHPDTQYF	TGCAGCTTCCGCTGGACAGGTCTTCATCCAGATACGCAGTATTTT
TRBV10-3	TRBJ2-5	.	.	CAISPGWETQYF	TGTGCCATCAGTCCGGGTTGGGAGACCCAGTACTTC
TRBV12-3/TRBV12-4	TRBJ2-3	TRBD1	few	CASSFGTGLSDTQYF	TGTGCCAGCAGTTTCGGGACAGGGTTATCAGATACGCAGTATTTT